This T cell receptor beta chain appears in the sequencing data of a study of CD8+ T cells in alopecia areata. CDR3 length equals 16 residues. V gave up 0 bases and J gave up 0 bases, with 10 bases separating them. From germline, CDR1 is SGHVS and CDR2 FQNEAQ. cDNA prepared by RNA extraction and subsequent reverse transcription served as the template for sequencing. Repertoires were generated with immunoSEQ multiplex PCR, while TCRdb's copy carries only in-frame clones and drops some. Of 100,000 to 150,000 clones detected, about 57% appear once; the ten largest clones hold about 4.9%. Sequences were derived from CD4+ T cells sorted from blood, sampled at week 0. The clonotype comes from a human donor with alopecia areata. The V gene is TRBV7-8, the J gene TRBJ2-3; D remains ambiguous. Here the CDR3 reads CASSLASPVSTDTQYF. CDR3 nucleotides: TGTGCCAGCAGCTTAGCAAGTCCGGTTAGCACAGATACGCAGTATTTT. Supplemented by reference TRBV7-8 and TRBJ2-3, the full variable domain reads GAGVSQSPRYKVAKRGQDVALRCDPISGHVSLFWYQQALGQGPEFLTYFQNEAQLDKSGLPSDRFFAERPEGSVSTLKIQRTQQEDSAVYLCASSLASPVSTDTQYFGPGTRLTVL.